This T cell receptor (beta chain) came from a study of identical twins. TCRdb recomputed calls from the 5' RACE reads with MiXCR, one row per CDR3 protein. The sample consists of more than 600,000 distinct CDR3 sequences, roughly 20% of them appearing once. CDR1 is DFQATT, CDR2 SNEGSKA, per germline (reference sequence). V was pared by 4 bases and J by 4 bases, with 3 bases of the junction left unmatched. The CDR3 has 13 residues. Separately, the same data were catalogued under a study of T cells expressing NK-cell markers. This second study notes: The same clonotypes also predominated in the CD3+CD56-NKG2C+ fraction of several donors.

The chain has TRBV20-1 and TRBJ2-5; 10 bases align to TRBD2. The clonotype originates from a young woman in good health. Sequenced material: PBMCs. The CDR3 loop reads CSATKRGGETQYF. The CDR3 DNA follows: TGCAGTGCTACTAAGCGGGGGGGAGAGACCCAGTACTTC.